The next 21 T cell receptor beta chains were all read from a single sample in a study of spatial heterogeneity in lung cancer. Time point meaning: sample taken at primary tumor resection. Unsorted whole RNA from tumor, nontumor lung or frozen PBMC underwent sequencing. From the 5' RACE reads, TCRdb called clonotypes with MiXCR, one entry per CDR3 protein. This sample has about 39,000 distinct CDR3 sequences, with around 5.8% found just once. Sequencing used PBMCs, obtained at surgery. Every receptor here comes from a male donor with early-stage non-small cell lung cancer.

This clonotype is classed as medium-sized. The chain joins TRBV7-9 to TRBJ1-1; a possible D gene is TRBD1 (5 bases). The germline CDR1 and CDR2 sequences are SEHNR and FQNEAQ (reference sequence). V was cut by 5 bases and J by 2 bases, with 9 bases left in between. The CDR3 extends over 13 amino acids. The CDR3 coding sequence is TGTGCCAGCAGCCTGGACACTAACACTGAAGCTTTCTTT. It translates to CASSLDTNTEAFF.

This clonotype came up many times. The gene calls are TRBV7-9 and TRBJ2-7; D possibly uses TRBD1 or TRBD2 (6 bases each). The ends were cut back, 1 base at V and 0 bases at J, with 10 bases in the middle. This CDR3 contains 15 residues. The germline V gene encodes CDR1 SEHNR and CDR2 FQNEAQ (reference sequence). CDR3 sequence: CASSLEGGSSYEQYF. The CDR3 DNA reads TGTGCCAGCAGCTTAGAGGGGGGCAGCTCCTACGAGCAGTACTTC.

This clonotype was picked up many times. The chain employs TRBV9 and TRBJ1-6, with 11 bases lining up with TRBD1. Germline-derived CDR1 and CDR2 are SGDLS and YYNGEE. Trimming at V came to 3 bases and at J to 8 bases, leaving 10 bases not matched to a gene. The CDR3 loop spans 17 amino acids. CDR3 nucleotides: TGTGCCAGCAGCGACCGGACAGGGGGCCTCAGGGATTCACCCCTCCACTTT. This sequence encodes CASSDRTGGLRDSPLHF.

This clonotype has a handful of counts. The J gene is TRBJ2-2, the V gene TRBV5-4; possibly TRBD1 for D (5 bases). The CDR3 consists of 13 residues. V was pared by 4 bases and J by 7 bases, with 11 bases between. CDR1 and CDR2 (germline): SGHNT, YYREEE (reference sequence). CDR3 bases: TGTGCCAGCAGCACCCAGGGCTACGGGGAGCTGTTTTTT. This sequence encodes CASSTQGYGELFF.

This clonotype was observed at least ten times. For the CDR3, the DNA is TGCAGGGCTTTGGAGAGGTCAGATACGCAGTATTTT. It yields the protein CRALERSDTQYF. This chain links TRBV20-1 with TRBJ2-3; D gene ambiguous. From germline, CDR1 is DFQATT and CDR2 SNEGSKA (reference sequence). This CDR3 spans 12 amino acids.

This clonotype was observed many times. V is TRBV2 and J is TRBJ1-5, with D tentatively TRBD1 (5 bases). The ends were cut back, 2 bases at V and 9 bases at J, with 14 bases in the middle. Germline values: CDR1 SNHLY, CDR2 FYNNEI. The CDR3 runs to 14 residues. The CDR3 region has the DNA TGTGCCAGCAGTGAATCGCAGGGCCTAGGGCCCCAGCATTTT. It codes for CASSESQGLGPQHF.

The CDR3 coding sequence is TGCAGCGTTGAAAATCAGGGGGCGCGGGCTAATGAAAAACTGTTTTTT. Protein: CSVENQGARANEKLFF. This chain connects TRBV29-1 to TRBJ1-4; 8 bases are shared with TRBD1. Germline loops: CDR1 SQVTM, CDR2 ANQGSEA. The V segment lost 2 bases and the J segment 3 bases; nucleotides outside the gene matches: 8. The CDR3 loop spans 16 amino acids.

This clonotype was picked up many times. The rearrangement joins TRBV20-1 to TRBJ2-3, with 12 bases lining up with TRBD2. The CDR3 length is 15 residues. Germline loops: CDR1 DFQATT, CDR2 SNEGSKA (reference sequence). The junction had 6 bases not matched to a gene; V was cut back by 3 bases and J by 5 bases. CDR3 nucleotide sequence: TGCAGTGCTAGTAGGACTAGCGGGGTAGGAGATACGCAGTATTTT. It is translated as CSASRTSGVGDTQYF.

This clonotype is categorized as large. The chain is built from TRBV9 and TRBJ1-1, with D unclear. Trimming cost V 0 bases and J 6 bases, with 12 bases left between them. Germline assignment: CDR1 SGDLS and CDR2 YYNGEE. The CDR3 loop spans 14 amino acids. CDR3 amino acids: CASSVEGPVAEAFF. DNA for the CDR3: TGTGCCAGCAGCGTAGAGGGCCCAGTCGCTGAAGCTTTCTTT.

The chain links TRBV12-3 or TRBV12-4 to TRBJ2-5; no firm D call. V shed 2 bases and J shed 5 bases, with 9 bases lying between them. The CDR3 runs 13 residues. The CDR3, as DNA: TGTGCCAGCAGTTTATCGCTGGGCGAGACCCAGTACTTC. Translation gives CASSLSLGETQYF.

This clonotype was counted ten times or more. The V call is TRBV6-2 or TRBV6-3, the J call TRBJ2-1; 9 bases align to TRBD2. V gave up 4 bases and J gave up 0 bases; unmatched junction bases: 7. Per germline, CDR1 MNHEY and CDR2 SVGEGT. This CDR3 is 17 amino acids long. The CDR3 DNA is TGTGCCAGCAGTTGGCTAGCGGGGAGCTTCTCCTACAATGAGCAGTTCTTC. Translation: CASSWLAGSFSYNEQFF.

This clonotype was observed many times. The chain recombines TRBV20-1 with TRBJ1-2; 7 nucleotides match TRBD1. Trimming took 6 bases from V and 6 from J; bases not matched to a gene: 7. Germline-derived CDR1 and CDR2 are DFQATT and SNEGSKA (reference sequence). This CDR3 is built from 12 residues. The CDR3 nucleotides read TGCAGTGCAATTCAGGGGGGGGATGGCTACACCTTC. Translated, it gives CSAIQGGDGYTF.

In this sample, this clonotype turned up many times. The chain couples TRBV7-9 to TRBJ1-6; 9 bases align to TRBD1. The CDR3 is made up of 16 amino acids. The ends lost 3 bases at V and 10 bases at J; junction bases unmatched: 10. The V gene's germline CDR1 is SEHNR and CDR2 FQNEAQ (reference sequence). The CDR3 reads CASSLGGQGSYSPLHF. The CDR3 nucleotides are TGTGCCAGCAGCTTGGGCGGACAGGGGAGTTACTCACCCCTCCACTTT.

This clonotype was counted many times. The chain recombines TRBV7-6 with TRBJ2-3; D uncertain. Per germline, CDR1 SGHVS and CDR2 FNYEAQ. The CDR3 length is 12 residues. Trimming removed 5 bases from V and 5 bases from J, with 8 bases in between. CDR3 coding DNA: TGTGCCAGCAGCCAGAGTGGAGATACGCAGTATTTT. It encodes CASSQSGDTQYF.

This clonotype was counted many times. The chain has TRBV20-1 and TRBJ2-5, with D perhaps TRBD1 or TRBD2 (5 bases each). The CDR3 is 12 amino acids. Germline CDR1 is DFQATT and CDR2 is SNEGSKA (reference sequence). Written as DNA, the CDR3 is TGCAGCGCCGGGACGTTCGAAGAGACCCAGTACTTC. This encodes CSAGTFEETQYF.

This clonotype appeared a few times. V gene TRBV6-2 or TRBV6-3 combines with J gene TRBJ1-4; tentatively, D is TRBD1 (5 bases). CDR3 length: 18 amino acids. Germline V gene sequence: CDR1 MNHEY, CDR2 SVGEGT. The V end lost 2 bases, the J end lost 3 bases, and 19 bases lay between the germline ends. CDR3 bases: TGTGCCAGCAGTTACCAATCAGGGACGACGCGGGCTAATGAAAAACTGTTTTTT. Its protein is CASSYQSGTTRANEKLFF.

This clonotype was observed at least ten times. The chain has TRBV2 and TRBJ1-2; tentatively, D is TRBD1 (5 bases). The germline V and J ends were trimmed by 8 bases and 8 bases, with 12 bases remaining between them. This CDR3 region has 11 residues. CDR1 is SNHLY, CDR2 FYNNEI, per germline. CDR3 in amino acids: CASRRGRGYTF. The CDR3 coding sequence is TGTGCCAGCCGACGGGGACGCGGCTACACCTTC.

V is TRBV19 and J is TRBJ1-4; the D is unclear. The CDR3 covers 12 residues. V lost 7 bases and J lost 8, with 11 bases in between. The V gene's germline CDR1 is LNHDA and CDR2 SQIVND (reference sequence). The CDR3 is CASNDIKEKLFF. DNA of the CDR3: TGTGCCAGTAACGACATTAAAGAAAAACTGTTTTTT.

This clonotype has a count of ten or more. The chain uses TRBV6-2 or TRBV6-3 and TRBJ2-1, with 8 bases matching TRBD1. CDR1 and CDR2 (germline): MNHEY, SVGEGT. The CDR3 is 12 residues long. The junction had 14 bases not matched to a gene; V was cut back by 9 bases and J by 16 bases. The CDR3 reads CASLSGPGQVFF. CDR3 nucleotides: TGTGCCAGTCTCTCGGGCCCGGGACAGGTATTCTTC.

The chain joins TRBV7-2 to TRBJ2-3; TRBD2 matches at 13 bases. This CDR3 contains 16 residues. Germline CDR1 reads SGHTA; CDR2 reads FQGNSA. J lost 5 bases, V lost 5 bases, and 7 bases had no gene match. Here the CDR3 DNA reads TGTGCCAGCAGCCCGGGACTAGCGGGGCGTATAGATACGCAGTATTTT. Its translation is CASSPGLAGRIDTQYF.

This clonotype was seen ten or more times. DNA for the CDR3: TGTGCCAGCAGCAACCTGAACACTGAAGCTTTCTTT. It codes for CASSNLNTEAFF. The chain is built from TRBV9 and TRBJ1-1; D is undetermined. Per germline, CDR1 SGDLS and CDR2 YYNGEE. The CDR3 extends over 12 amino acids. Trimming took off 4 bases at V and 0 bases at J, with 4 bases between the two ends.